This section outlines one T cell receptor (beta chain) sequence together with its context. Antigen specificity is unknown. The CDR3 runs to 14 residues. Germline values: CDR1 DFQATT, CDR2 SNEGSKA (reference sequence). The V end was cut by 0 bases, the J end by 4 bases, with 12 bases between. By definition, stable hyperthyroidism involved no ophthalmopathy within 18 months of follow-up. Exclusion criteria comprised other autoimmune diseases, uncontrolled infections, pregnancy or lactation in patients. This sample was included in a study of Graves' ophthalmopathy and Graves' hyperthyroidism. Turning to the study itself: Blood was drawn at initial diagnosis, before any treatment. Study-level findings and limits: Detection in blood was also observed for most expanded thyroid clonotypes above 0.001 frequency.

RNA transcripts yielded amplified TCR beta CDR3 regions. Second-round multiplex PCR came after first-round RT-PCR with HTBI primers. TCRdb ran MiXCR on the multiplex PCR reads and lists one entry per CDR3 protein. This sample has some 370,000 distinct CDR3 sequences, with 15% to 20% found just once. The receptor was derived from an adult woman with stable Graves' hyperthyroidism. Sequenced material: peripheral blood. The chain uses TRBV20-1 and TRBJ2-5, with D possibly being TRBD1 (6 bases). In nucleotides, the CDR3 is TGCAGTGCTAGAGATGGGGGCGCAGGAGAGACCCAGTACTTC. Translating gives CSARDGGAGETQYF.